This TCR beta chain was found in a study of a mutant IDH1 vaccine in newly diagnosed glioma. Overall study context: The treated population exhibited a male proportion of roughly 60%, a female proportion of 37.5%, and a mean age of 40.4 years. Radiotherapy, temozolomide, or both had been given previously, and both were given to most.

The time point: baseline, week 1 (first vaccination visit). Treatment meaning: pre-vaccination baseline after standard-of-care therapy. Each donor presented with a new WHO grade 3 or 4 astrocytoma that tested IDH1-mutant and showed ATRX loss. Sequencing was performed with immunoSEQ multiplex PCR; in TCRdb, only in-frame clones are kept and a portion is missing. In the table there are about 98,000 clones, approximately 90% of which are singletons. Germline V lookup: CDR1 SGHNT, CDR2 YYREEE (reference sequence). The CDR3 is made up of 15 amino acids. Trimming cost V 0 bases and J 6 bases; bases outside gene matches: 8. Findings and limits, study-wide: Across multiple MHC alleles, roughly 93% of patients had vaccine-induced responses.

Regarding this clone: Antigen: not known.

The source of this sequence is a woman aged 50 to 60 with glioma. The V and J genes are TRBV5-4 and TRBJ2-7; TRBD2 aligns across 8 bases. The specimen was PBMCs, collected from a glioma patient treated with radiotherapy, temozolomide or both. CDR3 region: CASSLAAGGVREQYF. The DNA of the CDR3 is TGTGCCAGCAGCTTGGCCGCGGGGGGCGTTCGCGAGCAGTACTTC. Complete variable domain (other parts from reference TRBV5-4 and TRBJ2-7): ETGVTQSPTHLIKTRGQQVTLRCSSQSGHNTVSWYQQALGQGPQFIFQYYREEENGRGNFPPRFSGLQFPNYSSELNVNALELDDSALYLCASSLAAGGVREQYFGPGTRLTVT.